This record concerns one T cell receptor (beta chain) sequence. Antigen unknown. This specimen belongs to a study of T cell responses to AZD1222 COVID-19 vaccine. Method: immunoSEQ multiplex PCR; TCRdb's copy keeps in-frame clones and lacks some. The sample has 150,000 to 200,000 clones, 90% seen once. Notes on the study in general: Spike-wide vaccine-associated CD4 TCRs dominated at 160-218 and 743-854. Nearly half of the spike-specific TCRs reportedly recognize variant regions that carry no mutations.

Trimming left V 3 bases short and J 3 bases short, with 12 bases between. The CDR3 loop spans 14 amino acids. Germline V lookup: CDR1 SGHDT, CDR2 YYEEEE. The sequence was collected from an adult who received the AZD1222 COVID-19 vaccine. The chain links TRBV5-6 to TRBJ1-1; possibly TRBD1 for D (5 bases). Sequences were derived from peripheral blood, sampled 28 days after the second AZD1222 dose. The CDR3 DNA sequence: TGTGCCAGCAGCTCGAGACAGTCATACACTGAAGCTTTCTTT. Protein product: CASSSRQSYTEAFF.